These 12 T cell receptor beta chains came from one sample sequenced in a study of shared clonotypes between healthy human individuals. The table came from immunoSEQ multiplex PCR; TCRdb's copy has only in-frame clones and leaves some out. The table shows roughly 500,000 clones, with around 73% occurring only once. Sequencing used PBMCs. The receptors derive from a middle-aged woman in good health. Some clones in this sample may be carry-over from other donors' samples.

The chain employs TRBV28 and TRBJ2-3; D perhaps matches TRBD2 (6 bases). CDR3 length equals 13 residues. CDR1 is MDHEN and CDR2 is SYDVKM in the germline V gene. The V end lost 11 bases, the J end lost 2 bases, and 14 bases lay between the germline ends. CDR3 sequence reads: CAVTRGDTDTQYF. DNA of the CDR3: TGTGCCGTCACCCGCGGGGACACAGATACGCAGTATTTT.

The chain uses TRBV7-2 and TRBJ2-1; 7 bases match TRBD2. The junction had 3 bases not matched to a gene; V was cut back by 1 base and J by 3 bases. The CDR3 consists of 15 residues. Germline V lookup: CDR1 SGHTA, CDR2 FQGNSA. CDR3 DNA: TGTGCCAGCAGCTTAGAGCCTAGCGGCTACAATGAGCAGTTCTTC. As protein: CASSLEPSGYNEQFF. Drawing the rest from reference TRBV7-2 and TRBJ2-1, the complete variable domain is GAGVSQSPSNKVTEKGKDVELRCDPISGHTALYWYRQSLGQGLEFLIYFQGNSAPDKSGLPSDRFSAERTGGSVSTLTIQRTQQEDSAVYLCASSLEPSGYNEQFFGPGTRLTVL.

The chain carries TRBV25-1 and TRBJ2-3; 16 bases agree with TRBD2. V lost 8 bases, J lost 8 bases, and 7 bases stayed unmatched. The CDR3 is 15 amino acids. Germline values: CDR1 MGHDK, CDR2 SYGVNS. In DNA, the CDR3 is TGTGCCAGCGGGGGACTAGCGGGAGGGCCGGTTACGCAGTATTTT. It yields the protein CASGGLAGGPVTQYF. The variable domain in full, with the rest retrieved from reference TRBV25-1 and TRBJ2-3, is EADIYQTPRYLVIGTGKKITLECSQTMGHDKMYWYQQDPGMELHLIHYSYGVNSTEKGDLSSESTVSRIRTEHFPLTLESARPSHTSQYLCASGGLAGGPVTQYFGPGTRLTVL.

The chain joins TRBV7-2 to TRBJ1-1, with D tentatively TRBD1 (5 bases). CDR1 is SGHTA and CDR2 is FQGNSA in the germline V gene. The CDR3 is made up of 15 amino acids. V was pared by 1 base and J by 4 bases, with 13 bases between. CDR3 bases: TGTGCCAGCAGCTTAGTGGTGGGGGAGGTCACTGAAGCTTTCTTT. It yields the protein CASSLVVGEVTEAFF.

The rearrangement joins TRBV10-3 to TRBJ1-3; possible D gene TRBD1, 5 bases. Trimming removed 6 bases from V and 3 bases from J, with 12 bases in between. The CDR3 totals 14 residues. CDR1 is ENHRY and CDR2 is SYGVKD in the germline V gene. The CDR3 region has the DNA TGTGCCATCAGCTGGACACAAGATGGAAACACCATATATTTT. Residues: CAISWTQDGNTIYF.

The chain has TRBV28 and TRBJ1-1; 10 bases line up with TRBD1. Losses at the gene ends were 6 bases for V and 1 base for J; bases not matched to a gene: 11. This CDR3 has 17 residues. Germline CDR1 is MDHEN and CDR2 is SYDVKM. CDR3 DNA: TGTGCCAGCAGAACGACAGGGGGCGATCTCTGGAACACTGAAGCTTTCTTT. Translating gives CASRTTGGDLWNTEAFF.

V and J are TRBV15 and TRBJ2-5; 11 nucleotides line up with TRBD2. Losses at the gene ends were 2 bases for V and 2 bases for J; bases not matched to a gene: 7. Looked up from germline, CDR1 is LNHNV and CDR2 is YYDKDF (reference sequence). This CDR3 contains 17 residues. CDR3 in DNA: TGTGCCACCAGCAGACCGAAACGACTAGCGGGACAAGAGACCCAGTACTTC. Translating it yields CATSRPKRLAGQETQYF.

The J gene is TRBJ1-2, the V gene TRBV15, with TRBD1 matching 8 bases. The CDR3 spans 15 residues. V lost 5 bases to trimming and J lost 6 bases; unmatched junction nucleotides: 11. In germline, CDR1 is LNHNV, CDR2 YYDKDF (reference sequence). Here the CDR3 reads CATSGSRAGGDGYTF. The CDR3 nucleotides read TGTGCCACCAGCGGCTCTAGGGCAGGGGGCGATGGCTACACCTTC.

The chain joins TRBV11-1 to TRBJ2-7; D could derive from TRBD1 or TRBD2 (6 bases each). The CDR3 sequence is 15 residues long. In germline, CDR1 is SGHAT, CDR2 FQDESV (reference sequence). The V gene lost 5 bases and the J gene lost 3 bases, with 17 bases spanning the gap. CDR3 in DNA: TGTGCCAGCAGCCCCGGGGGACATTCCTTCTACGAGCAGTACTTC. This codes for CASSPGGHSFYEQYF.

The rearrangement links TRBV11-2 to TRBJ1-2, with 9 bases matching TRBD1. This CDR3 region has 16 residues. Germline assignment: CDR1 SGHAT and CDR2 FQNNGV. Trimming took 1 base from V and 4 from J; bases not matched to a gene: 7. For the CDR3, the DNA is TGTGCCAGCAGCTTAGTCCAGCGGGACAGGGCCTATGGCTACACCTTC. This translates into CASSLVQRDRAYGYTF.

This clone was seen once. V and J are TRBV4-2 and TRBJ1-3, with TRBD1 as a possible D gene (6 bases). V was cut by 5 bases and J by 0 bases, with 17 bases left in between. Germline-derived CDR1 and CDR2 are LGHNA and YNFKEQ. The CDR3 has 17 amino acids. The CDR3 DNA is TGTGCCAGCAGCTCAGCCCAAGGGGGACACTCTGGAAACACCATATATTTT. Residues: CASSSAQGGHSGNTIYF.

CDR3 sequence: CATHPGGGGQPQHF. CDR3 bases: TGTGCCACACACCCCGGGGGCGGAGGACAGCCCCAGCATTTT. This rearrangement joins TRBV2 to TRBJ1-5, with a tentative D call TRBD1 (6 bases). The V gene lost 10 bases and the J gene lost 7 bases, with 20 bases spanning the gap. Germline CDR1 and CDR2: SNHLY and FYNNEI. CDR3 length: 14 residues.